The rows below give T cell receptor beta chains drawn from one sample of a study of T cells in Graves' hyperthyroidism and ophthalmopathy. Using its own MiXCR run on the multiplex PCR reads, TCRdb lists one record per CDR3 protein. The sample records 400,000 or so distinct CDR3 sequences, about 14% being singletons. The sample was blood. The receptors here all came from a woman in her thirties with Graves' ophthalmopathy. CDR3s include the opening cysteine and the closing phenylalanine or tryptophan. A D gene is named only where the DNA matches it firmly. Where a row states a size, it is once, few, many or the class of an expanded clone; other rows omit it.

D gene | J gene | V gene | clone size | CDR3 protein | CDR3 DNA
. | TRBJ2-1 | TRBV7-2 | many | CASSFSRDEEQFF | TGTGCCAGCAGCTTCTCCAGGGACGAGGAGCAGTTCTTC
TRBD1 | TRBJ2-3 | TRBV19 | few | CANPNRGRSTDTQYF | TGTGCCAACCCGAACAGGGGTAGGAGCACAGATACGCAGTATTTT
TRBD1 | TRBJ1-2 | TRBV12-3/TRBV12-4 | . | CASSMSGDRSNYGYTF | TGTGCCAGCAGTATGAGCGGGGACAGGAGTAACTATGGCTACACCTTC
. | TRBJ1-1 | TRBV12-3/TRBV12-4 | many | CASSLRVSGTEAFF | TGTGCCAGCAGTCTTAGGGTCTCAGGGACTGAAGCTTTCTTT
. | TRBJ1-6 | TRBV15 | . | CATSRDAGVNSPLHF | TGTGCCACCAGCAGAGATGCAGGGGTAAATTCACCCCTCCACTTT
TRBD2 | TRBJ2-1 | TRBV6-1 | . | CASSGPSGGAHEQFF | TGTGCCAGCAGTGGGCCTAGCGGGGGGGCACATGAGCAGTTCTTC
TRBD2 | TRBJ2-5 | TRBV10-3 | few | CAISGMGLAGEETQYF | TGTGCCATCAGTGGGATGGGACTAGCGGGGGAAGAGACCCAGTACTTC
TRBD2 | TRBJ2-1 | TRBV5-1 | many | CASSGGRGGLNNEQFF | TGCGCCAGCAGCGGGGGACGGGGGGGCCTGAACAATGAGCAGTTCTTC
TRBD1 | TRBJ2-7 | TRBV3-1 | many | CASSQNTGQGLGEQYF | TGTGCCAGCAGCCAAAATACGGGACAGGGACTTGGAGAGCAGTACTTC
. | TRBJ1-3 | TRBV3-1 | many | CASSQFMGPSSGNTIYF | TGTGCCAGCAGCCAATTCATGGGGCCCAGCTCTGGAAACACCATATATTTT
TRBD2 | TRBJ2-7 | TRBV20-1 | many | CSASPSGPLGYEQYF | TGCAGTGCTAGTCCTAGCGGACCTTTAGGCTACGAGCAGTACTTC
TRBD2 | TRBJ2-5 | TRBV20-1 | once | CSAAIGLAGGPREETQYF | TGCAGTGCTGCGATTGGACTAGCGGGGGGGCCTAGGGAAGAGACCCAGTACTTC
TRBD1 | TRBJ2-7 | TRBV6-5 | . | CASSTLRGSSTYEQYF | TGTGCCAGCAGTACTCTCAGGGGGTCCTCCACCTACGAGCAGTACTTC
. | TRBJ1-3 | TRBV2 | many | CASSEGQGSSGNTIYF | TGTGCCAGCAGTGAGGGGCAAGGGAGCTCTGGAAACACCATATATTTT
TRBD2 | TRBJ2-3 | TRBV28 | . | CASSDALAGDTDTQYF | TGTGCCAGCAGTGATGCGCTAGCGGGGGACACAGACACGCAGTATTTT
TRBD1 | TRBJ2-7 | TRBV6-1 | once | CASSHGEGAGTGGHYEQYF | TGTGCCAGCAGCCATGGGGAGGGAGCCGGGACAGGGGGACACTACGAGCAGTACTTC
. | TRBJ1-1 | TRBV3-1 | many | CASSQVQGKNTEAFF | TGTGCCAGCAGCCAAGTTCAGGGGAAGAACACTGAAGCTTTCTTT
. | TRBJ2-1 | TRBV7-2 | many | CASSLEGTGKSSYNEQFF | TGTGCCAGCAGCTTAGAAGGGACGGGGAAAAGCTCCTACAATGAGCAGTTCTTC
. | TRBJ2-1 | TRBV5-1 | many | CASSYITGGTHNEQFF | TGCGCCAGCAGCTACATAACGGGGGGCACACACAATGAGCAGTTCTTC
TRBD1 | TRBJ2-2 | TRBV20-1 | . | CSARYYGTGRWGGTGELFF | TGCAGTGCTAGATACTACGGGACAGGGCGATGGGGTGGCACCGGGGAGCTGTTTTTT
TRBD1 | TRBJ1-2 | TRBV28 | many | CASSITQQGALRGYTF | TGTGCCAGCAGTATAACCCAACAGGGGGCCCTAAGGGGCTACACCTTC
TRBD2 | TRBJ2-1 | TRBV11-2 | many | CASSLQSVRGGSYNEQFF | TGTGCCAGCAGCTTGCAGTCCGTCCGCGGGGGGTCATACAATGAGCAGTTCTTC
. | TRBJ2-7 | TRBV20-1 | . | CSASISRTSYEQYF | TGCAGTGCTAGTATATCCAGAACCTCCTACGAGCAGTACTTC
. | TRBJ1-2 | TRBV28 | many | CASSFRYGYTF | TGTGCCAGCAGTTTCCGCTATGGCTACACCTTC
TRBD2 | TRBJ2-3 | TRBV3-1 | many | CASSQGGGASTDTQYF | TGTGCCAGCAGCCAGGGCGGGGGGGCGAGCACAGATACGCAGTATTTT
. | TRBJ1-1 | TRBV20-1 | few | CSELSLNTEAFF | TGCAGTGAGTTGTCTTTGAACACTGAAGCTTTCTTT
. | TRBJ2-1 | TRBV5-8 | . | CASSPRTAGFYNEQFF | TGTGCCAGCAGCCCGAGGACTGCCGGGTTCTACAATGAGCAGTTCTTC
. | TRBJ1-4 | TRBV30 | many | CAWGKGRINEKLFF | TGTGCCTGGGGAAAAGGACGGATTAATGAAAAACTGTTTTTT
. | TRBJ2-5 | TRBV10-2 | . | CASWWGGAGETQYF | TGCGCCAGCTGGTGGGGGGGGGCGGGAGAGACCCAGTACTTC
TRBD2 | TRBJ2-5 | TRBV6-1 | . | CASSLAGGRRIQETQYF | TGTGCCAGCAGCCTAGCGGGGGGACGGCGGATACAAGAGACCCAGTACTTC
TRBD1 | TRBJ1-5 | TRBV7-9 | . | CASSGQGVGNQPQHF | TGTGCCAGCAGCGGACAGGGGGTGGGCAATCAGCCCCAGCATTTT
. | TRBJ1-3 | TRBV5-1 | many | CASSLGQFSGNTIYF | TGCGCCAGCAGCTTGGGACAGTTCTCTGGAAACACCATATATTTT
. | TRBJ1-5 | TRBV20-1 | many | CSATGTGFRNQPQHF | TGCAGTGCTACCGGGACCGGATTTAGAAATCAGCCCCAGCATTTT
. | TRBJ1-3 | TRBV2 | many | CASSDDNTGTGNTIYF | TGTGCCAGCAGTGACGATAATACAGGGACTGGAAACACCATATATTTT
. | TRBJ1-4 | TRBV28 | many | CASSLLGRNNEKLFF | TGTGCCAGCAGTTTACTGGGACGGAATAATGAAAAACTGTTTTTT
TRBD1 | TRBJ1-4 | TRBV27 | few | CASREGGEEKLFF | TGTGCCAGCAGGGAAGGGGGCGAGGAAAAACTGTTTTTT
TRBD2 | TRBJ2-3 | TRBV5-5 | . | CASSLGGGAVTQYF | TGTGCCAGCAGCTTAGGCGGGGGGGCCGTGACGCAGTATTTT
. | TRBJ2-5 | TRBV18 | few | CASSPPPGFETQYF | TGTGCCAGCTCACCCCCCCCAGGGTTTGAGACCCAGTACTTC
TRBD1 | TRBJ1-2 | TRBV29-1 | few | CSVFLAPSGQGNLLYGYTF | TGCAGCGTTTTTCTTGCCCCCTCCGGACAGGGGAATTTACTCTATGGCTACACCTTC